Listed below are T cell receptor beta chains from one sample, sequenced in a study of early T cells in non-severe SARS-CoV-2 infection. Each CDR3 protein is one row after TCRdb ran MiXCR on the 5' RACE reads. The sample shows around 55,000 distinct CDR3 sequences, 9.5% to 15% of them seen only once. The sample comprised whole blood. The receptor set was obtained from an adult who was a healthcare worker with PCR-confirmed SARS-CoV-2 infection or an uninfected control (not recorded which). CDR3s include the opening cysteine and the closing phenylalanine or tryptophan. Each record gives: D gene, J gene, V gene, clone size, CDR3 DNA, CDR3 protein. D genes are given only for firm matches. Part of the rows lack a size; the others show once, few, many or a class for expanded clones.

>TRBD2|TRBJ2-5|TRBV20-1|many
TGCAGTGCCATGACTAGCGGATTCCAAGAGACCCAGTACTTC
CSAMTSGFQETQYF
>NA|TRBJ1-2|TRBV15|NA
TGTGCCACCAGCAGAGTAGGGACCGCCGATAACTATGGCTACACCTTC
CATSRVGTADNYGYTF
>NA|TRBJ1-5|TRBV20-1|NA
TGCAGTGCTAAAGACCCTAATCAGCCCCAGCATTTT
CSAKDPNQPQHF
>NA|TRBJ2-1|TRBV3-1|NA
TGTGCCAGCAGCCAATGGCGGGGCGTCGACTACAATGAGCAGTTCTTC
CASSQWRGVDYNEQFF
>NA|TRBJ2-3|TRBV7-8|NA
TGTGCCAGCAAAGTCGCAGTTGGCACAGATACGCAGTATTTT
CASKVAVGTDTQYF
>TRBD1|TRBJ2-5|TRBV3-1|NA
TGTGCCAGCAGCTACAGGGGGCCCTCACAAGAGACCCAGTACTTC
CASSYRGPSQETQYF
>TRBD2|TRBJ2-2|TRBV4-3|NA
TGCGCCAGCAGCCAAGATGGGACTAGCGGGGGCCCGAACACCGGGGAGCTGTTTTTT
CASSQDGTSGGPNTGELFF
>NA|TRBJ2-3|TRBV20-1|NA
TGCAGTGCTAGAGACCCGGGACTTTCAGATACGCAGTATTTT
CSARDPGLSDTQYF
>NA|TRBJ2-3|TRBV7-8|NA
TGTGCCAGCAGCTTAGCTCCTGATACGCAGTATTTT
CASSLAPDTQYF
>TRBD2|TRBJ2-5|TRBV5-4|few
TGTGCCAGCAGCTTGCCGCGCGGGGGGTCCCAAGAGACCCAGTACTTC
CASSLPRGGSQETQYF
>TRBD2|TRBJ2-1|TRBV9|NA
TGTGCCAGCAGCGCAAGCGGGGGGCTTCTAGCGAATGAGCAGTTCTTC
CASSASGGLLANEQFF
>NA|TRBJ2-6|TRBV4-3|NA
TGCGCCAGCAGCCCTAGGAACTCTGGGGCCAACGTCCTGACTTTC
CASSPRNSGANVLTF
>NA|TRBJ2-7|TRBV29-1|few
TGCAGCGTTGAAGATACAGGAAGCTCCTACGAGCAGTACTTC
CSVEDTGSSYEQYF
>TRBD2|TRBJ2-7|TRBV20-1|few
TGCAGTGCTAGAGACCCACGTGGGGGGGATTACGAGCAGTACTTC
CSARDPRGGDYEQYF
>NA|TRBJ1-1|TRBV5-4|many
TGTGCCAGCATGCCAGGGGCTATGAACACTGAAGCTTTCTTT
CASMPGAMNTEAFF